The rows below give T cell receptor beta chains drawn from one sample of a study of blood T cell repertoires in COVID-19. Profiled with immunoSEQ multiplex PCR; TCRdb holds only in-frame clones, not every one. The sample gives 50,000 to 60,000 clones, roughly 90% of which show up once; about 8.5% is in the top ten. The sample was peripheral blood. Receptors were obtained from a man aged 60 to 69 with active COVID-19. Each CDR3 is given with its conserved first and last residue. The D gene is left open where the match is weak. A clone size is listed for some rows: how often the clone was seen (once, few, many), or a class if it is expanded.

TRBV27	TRBD2	-	TRBJ2-3	CASRPFSGRDPDTQYF	TGTGCCAGCAGACCTTTTAGCGGGAGGGATCCAGATACGCAGTATTTT
TRBV19	-	-	TRBJ1-1	CARTHRATEAFF	TGTGCCAGAACTCACAGGGCCACTGAAGCTTTCTTT
TRBV20-1	-	few	TRBJ1-5	CSASESSGNQPQHF	TGCAGTGCGAGTGAATCCTCGGGCAATCAGCCCCAGCATTTT
TRBV6-5	-	-	TRBJ2-1	CASGGTGDYNEQFF	TGTGCCAGCGGCGGGACTGGGGATTACAATGAGCAGTTCTTC
TRBV19	TRBD2	-	TRBJ2-3	CASSPGTSGRAQKGTDTQYF	TGTGCCAGTAGTCCCGGGACTAGCGGGAGGGCCCAAAAGGGCACAGATACGCAGTATTTT
TRBV9	-	-	TRBJ2-1	CASSVDSGAYNEQFF	TGTGCCAGCAGCGTGGACAGTGGGGCCTACAATGAGCAGTTCTTC
TRBV6-4	-	once	TRBJ2-1	CASSGRLERSNEQFF	TGTGCCAGCAGTGGAAGGCTAGAGCGTTCCAATGAGCAGTTCTTC
TRBV10-2	-	few	TRBJ2-7	CASSDFNEQYF	TGCGCCAGCAGTGATTTCAACGAGCAGTACTTC
TRBV27	TRBD1	-	TRBJ2-1	CASSTTGTAYNEQFF	TGTGCCAGCAGCACAACCGGGACAGCTTACAATGAGCAGTTCTTC
TRBV27	-	-	TRBJ2-1	CASRPLRESYNEQFF	TGTGCCAGCAGGCCCCTGCGCGAGTCCTACAATGAGCAGTTCTTC
TRBV29-1	-	-	TRBJ2-3	CSVETLAPFTDTQYF	TGCAGCGTTGAAACCCTAGCGCCGTTCACAGATACGCAGTATTTT
TRBV7-9	TRBD1	few	TRBJ1-2	CASSNGQGAARNYGYTF	TGTGCCAGCAGCAACGGACAGGGGGCGGCGAGGAACTATGGCTACACCTTC
TRBV19	TRBD1	-	TRBJ1-5	CASSIQGGQPQHF	TGTGCCAGTAGTATACAGGGGGGCCAGCCCCAGCATTTT
TRBV5-6	-	few	TRBJ1-5	CASSRMNQPQHF	TGTGCCAGCAGCCGTATGAATCAGCCCCAGCATTTT
TRBV6-5	TRBD1	-	TRBJ2-7	CASRTDRATHEQYF	TGTGCCAGCAGGACTGACAGGGCTACCCACGAGCAGTACTTC
TRBV2	-	-	TRBJ1-1	CASSPRRGEAFF	TGTGCCAGCAGTCCACGAAGGGGTGAAGCTTTCTTT
TRBV4-1	-	once	TRBJ1-1	CASSHVTAGVVLTEAFF	TGCGCCAGCAGCCACGTTACTGCGGGGGTAGTCCTCACTGAAGCTTTCTTT
TRBV6-5	-	-	TRBJ2-3	CASSYSMDITDTQYF	TGTGCCAGCAGTTACTCGATGGACATCACAGATACGCAGTATTTT
TRBV10-3	-	-	TRBJ2-3	CAISVLGSEDTQYF	TGTGCCATCAGTGTGCTTGGCAGCGAAGATACGCAGTATTTT
TRBV27	-	-	TRBJ2-4	CASTQGNIQYF	TGTGCCAGCACACAGGGCAACATTCAGTACTTC
TRBV7-9	TRBD1	-	TRBJ1-2	CASNADRTSYGYTF	TGTGCCAGCAACGCGGACAGGACGAGTTATGGCTACACCTTC
TRBV11-2	-	-	TRBJ2-7	CASSSFPTRGPDYEQYF	TGTGCCAGCAGCTCATTTCCCACGCGGGGGCCAGACTACGAGCAGTACTTC
TRBV12-5	TRBD2	-	TRBJ2-7	CASGKGLGFYEQYF	TGTGCTAGTGGAAAAGGACTAGGCTTCTACGAGCAGTACTTC
TRBV15	TRBD1	-	TRBJ1-2	CATSRTVQGNYGYTF	TGTGCCACCAGCAGAACCGTACAGGGGAACTATGGCTACACCTTC
TRBV18	-	-	TRBJ2-7	CASSPLKNYEQYF	TGTGCCAGCTCACCACTTAAAAACTACGAGCAGTACTTC
TRBV27	-	once	TRBJ1-6	CASRSTGNSPLHF	TGTGCCAGCAGGTCCACAGGGAATTCACCCCTCCACTTT
TRBV14	-	-	TRBJ2-6	CASSQPSTDSGANVLTF	TGTGCCAGCAGCCAACCCAGCACAGACTCTGGGGCCAACGTCCTGACTTTC
TRBV7-2	TRBD2	-	TRBJ2-1	CASSPLAGVHNEQFF	TGTGCCAGCAGCCCTTTAGCGGGGGTACACAATGAGCAGTTCTTC
TRBV10-3	-	-	TRBJ1-5	CAISESTGGNNQPQHF	TGTGCCATCAGTGAGTCGACGGGAGGGAACAATCAGCCCCAGCATTTT
TRBV30	-	-	TRBJ2-1	CAQRGGGPYNEQFF	TGTGCCCAGAGAGGGGGAGGGCCTTACAATGAGCAGTTCTTC
TRBV9	-	-	TRBJ2-3	CASSAPSTDTQYF	TGTGCCAGCAGCGCCCCTAGCACAGATACGCAGTATTTT
TRBV30	-	-	TRBJ1-4	CAWSSQRGGLTNEKLFF	TGTGCCTGGAGTTCTCAACGTGGAGGGCTGACTAATGAAAAACTGTTTTTT
TRBV5-1	-	-	TRBJ1-2	CASSSSYYGYTF	TGCGCCAGCAGCTCCTCTTACTATGGCTACACCTTC
TRBV18	TRBD1	once	TRBJ1-4	CASSRTGLNEKLFF	TGTGCCAGCTCACGGACAGGGCTGAATGAAAAACTGTTTTTT
TRBV14	TRBD2	-	TRBJ2-1	CASSTRLANEQFF	TGTGCCAGCAGCACCCGACTAGCGAATGAGCAGTTCTTC
TRBV5-1	-	-	TRBJ1-2	CASSSSGMAGYTF	TGCGCCAGCAGCAGTTCAGGGATGGCTGGCTACACCTTC
TRBV7-7	-	-	TRBJ2-5	CASSLGHQETQYF	TGTGCCAGCAGCTTGGGACATCAAGAGACCCAGTACTTC
TRBV7-2	TRBD2	-	TRBJ2-2	CASSEGLVVTGELFF	TGTGCCAGCAGCGAGGGACTAGTGGTCACCGGGGAGCTGTTTTTT
TRBV7-9	TRBD1	-	TRBJ2-5	CASSYRGETQYF	TGTGCCAGCAGCTACAGGGGAGAGACCCAGTACTTC
TRBV30	TRBD1	-	TRBJ2-5	CAWRAGGSGETQYF	TGTGCCTGGAGGGCAGGGGGCTCGGGGGAGACCCAGTACTTC
TRBV24-1	-	-	TRBJ2-1	CATSDPALAANEQFF	TGTGCCACCAGTGATCCCGCCCTAGCTGCCAATGAGCAGTTCTTC
TRBV5-5	-	-	TRBJ2-3	CASSLDSQNTQYF	TGTGCCAGCAGCTTGGATTCTCAGAATACGCAGTATTTT
TRBV3-1/TRBV3-2	-	-	TRBJ2-7	CASSQEVGGAYEQYF	TGTGCCAGCAGCCAAGAAGTAGGGGGAGCCTACGAGCAGTACTTC
TRBV9	TRBD2	-	TRBJ2-5	CASSPGAASGEETQYF	TGTGCCAGCAGCCCGGGGGCGGCTAGCGGGGAAGAGACCCAGTACTTC
TRBV10-3	-	-	TRBJ1-6	CAISIGGRSPLHF	TGTGCCATCAGTATTGGGGGCCGTTCACCCCTCCACTTT
TRBV6-5	-	-	TRBJ2-7	CASRRGGMRSYEQYF	TGTGCCAGCAGGAGAGGCGGGATGCGGTCCTACGAGCAGTACTTC